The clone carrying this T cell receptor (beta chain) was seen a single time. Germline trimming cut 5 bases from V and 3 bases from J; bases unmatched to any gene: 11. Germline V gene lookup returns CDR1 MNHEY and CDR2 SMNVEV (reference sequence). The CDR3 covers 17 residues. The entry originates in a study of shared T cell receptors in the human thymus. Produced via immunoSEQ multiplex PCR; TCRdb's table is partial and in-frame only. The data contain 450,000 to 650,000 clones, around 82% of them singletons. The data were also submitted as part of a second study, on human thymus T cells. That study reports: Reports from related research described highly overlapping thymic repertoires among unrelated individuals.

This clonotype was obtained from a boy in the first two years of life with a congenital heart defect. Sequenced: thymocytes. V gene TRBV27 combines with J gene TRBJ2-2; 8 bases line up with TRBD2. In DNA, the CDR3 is TGTGCCAGCAGTCCTCCGGGGGGGGCCGGTGACACCGGGGAGCTGTTTTTT. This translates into CASSPPGGAGDTGELFF.